The 32 T cell receptor beta chains below all came from one sample that was sequenced in a study of radiation and T cells in renal cell carcinoma. Repertoires were generated with immunoSEQ multiplex PCR, while TCRdb's copy carries only in-frame clones and drops some. This table holds some 120,000 clones, around 83% found once. The time point: baseline pretreatment blood. Sample treatment: 15 Gy SBRT to primary tumor, nephrectomy 4 weeks later. Sequenced here: blood, sampled from a patient whose treatment included radiotherapy and nephrectomy. The source of these receptors is an older woman with renal cell carcinoma.

The chain employs TRBV4-1 and TRBJ2-1, with 10 bases aligning to TRBD2. The CDR3 totals 16 residues. The trim removed 2 bases at V and 2 bases at J, leaving 3 bases unmatched. Germline CDR1 MGHRA, CDR2 YSYEKL. The CDR3 spells CASSQPLAGAYNEQFF. CDR3 in DNA: TGCGCCAGCAGCCAACCTCTAGCGGGAGCCTACAATGAGCAGTTCTTC.

This chain links TRBV27 with TRBJ2-2; D is uncertain. The V gene lost 2 bases and the J gene lost 6 bases, with 10 bases spanning the gap. Germline lookup yields CDR1 MNHEY and CDR2 SMNVEV (reference sequence). This CDR3 contains 14 residues. DNA for the CDR3: TGTGCCAGCAGTTTAAGACCGCAGGCCGGGGAGCTGTTTTTT. Its protein is CASSLRPQAGELFF.

The J gene is TRBJ1-1, the V gene TRBV6-5, with D perhaps matching TRBD1 (6 bases). The germline gives CDR1 MNHEY, CDR2 SVGAGI. CDR3 size: 13 residues. The V end was cut by 2 bases, the J end by 8 bases, with 12 bases between. DNA for the CDR3: TGTGCCAGCAGTTACCAGGGGAGTCGGGAAGCTTTCTTT. It encodes CASSYQGSREAFF.

This chain uses TRBV4-1 with TRBJ1-1; maybe TRBD1 (5 bases). Germline V gene data show CDR1 as MGHRA and CDR2 as YSYEKL. V was pared by 2 bases and J by 10 bases, with 8 bases between. The CDR3 extends over 11 amino acids. The CDR3 bases are TGCGCCAGCAGCCAACAGGGACGAGCTTTCTTT. Translated, it gives CASSQQGRAFF.

This clone was recorded only once. The gene calls are TRBV6-5 and TRBJ1-5; unclear D gene. Germline V gives CDR1 MNHEY, CDR2 SVGAGI. V gave up 6 bases and J gave up 6 bases, with 12 bases separating them. This CDR3 has 13 amino acids. CDR3 DNA: TGTGCCAGCAGCATGGGTATGAGTCAGCCCCAGCATTTT. Amino acid sequence: CASSMGMSQPQHF.

The gene calls are TRBV6-1 and TRBJ2-7; TRBD2 aligns across 9 bases. CDR3 length equals 13 residues. J gave up 6 bases and V 8 bases, and 8 bases lay outside the gene matches. Germline CDR1 and CDR2: MNHNS and SASEGT. The CDR3 DNA is TGTGCCAGCGCCGGGACTAGCCGGGGCGAGCAGTACTTC. Its translation is CASAGTSRGEQYF.

The V call is TRBV4-1, the J call TRBJ2-3; D is unresolved. Deletions cut 4 bases from V and 0 bases from J, with 11 bases between. The CDR3 totals 15 residues. Germline CDR1 MGHRA, CDR2 YSYEKL. CDR3 DNA: TGCGCCAGCAGCCTGAGAGAACTGAGCACAGATACGCAGTATTTT. Amino acids: CASSLRELSTDTQYF.

This chain links TRBV4-1 with TRBJ2-2; D unclear. Trimming left V 1 base short and J 0 bases short, with 15 bases between. Germline CDR1 MGHRA, CDR2 YSYEKL. The CDR3 has 18 amino acids. The CDR3 DNA is TGCGCCAGCAGCCAAGGGGTTTATAAGGGTCCGAACACCGGGGAGCTGTTTTTT. It encodes CASSQGVYKGPNTGELFF.

This chain uses TRBV28 with TRBJ2-5, with D possibly TRBD1 on 5 matching bases. This CDR3 comprises 12 residues. Germline CDR1 and CDR2: MDHEN and SYDVKM. Trimming took off 8 bases at V and 4 bases at J, with 11 bases between the two ends. For the CDR3, the DNA is TGTGCCAGCGTAGGCAGGGTAGAGACCCAGTACTTC. This gives the protein CASVGRVETQYF.

The rearrangement links TRBV6-1 to TRBJ2-1; D is undetermined. Germline CDR1 and CDR2: MNHNS and SASEGT. Trimming removed 3 bases from V and 8 bases from J, with 17 bases in between. CDR3 length: 15 amino acids. This CDR3 is CASSEVLWAPDEQFF. In DNA form, the CDR3 reads TGTGCCAGCAGTGAGGTCTTGTGGGCGCCAGATGAGCAGTTCTTC.

The chain joins TRBV19 to TRBJ2-7, with D possibly matching TRBD1 (5 bases). The V end lost 1 base, the J end lost 8 bases, and 18 bases lay between the germline ends. The CDR3 has 15 amino acids. The germline gives CDR1 LNHDA, CDR2 SQIVND (reference sequence). The DNA of the CDR3 is TGTGCCAGTAGTATAGGGTTCCTTTCCATGGACAAGCAGTACTTC. This codes for CASSIGFLSMDKQYF.

The CDR3 DNA is TGCAGCGTTGGGGGAGGCTATGGCTACACCTTC. It encodes CSVGGGYGYTF. The V gene is TRBV29-1, the J gene TRBJ1-2; no definite D call. The ends were cut back, 4 bases at V and 4 bases at J, with 7 bases in the middle. Germline lookup yields CDR1 SQVTM and CDR2 ANQGSEA. The CDR3 is made up of 11 amino acids. Drawing the rest from reference TRBV29-1 and TRBJ1-2, the complete variable domain is SAVISQKPSRDICQRGTSLTIQCQVDSQVTMMFWYRQQPGQSLTLIATANQGSEATYESGFVIDKFPISRPNLTFSTLTVSNMSPEDSSIYLCSVGGGYGYTFGSGTRLTVV.

The chain uses TRBV6-6 and TRBJ2-6; TRBD2 might be the D (5 bases). The CDR3 sequence is 14 residues long. The germline gives CDR1 MNHNY, CDR2 SVGAGI (reference sequence). Trimming removed 6 bases at V and 2 bases at J, with 8 bases between. Written as DNA, the CDR3 is TGTGCCAGCAGCGGGCGGGCTGGGGCCAACGTCCTGACTTTC. Protein: CASSGRAGANVLTF.

Here the CDR3 reads CASSPWTGEYGYTF. Written as DNA, the CDR3 is TGTGCCAGCAGCCCATGGACAGGGGAGTATGGCTACACCTTC. The chain couples TRBV5-4 to TRBJ1-2; 9 nucleotides agree with TRBD1. Per germline, CDR1 SGHNT and CDR2 YYREEE (reference sequence). CDR3 length: 14 residues. After removal of 4 bases from V and 5 bases from J, the junction contained 6 bases not matched to a gene.

The chain uses TRBV7-2 and TRBJ2-1; TRBD2 matches 13 bases. The V and J ends lost 6 bases and 8 bases, in that order; junction bases with no gene match: 7. CDR3 size: 15 residues. The germline V gene encodes CDR1 SGHTA and CDR2 FQGNSA. Here the CDR3 reads CASRPGLAGRDEQFF. CDR3 bases: TGTGCCAGCAGACCGGGACTAGCGGGACGCGATGAGCAGTTCTTC.

This clone came up many times. The chain recombines TRBV19 with TRBJ2-7; D is perhaps TRBD1 or TRBD2 (5 bases each). This CDR3 contains 18 residues. CDR1 is LNHDA and CDR2 is SQIVND in the germline V gene (reference sequence). Trimming took 8 bases from V and 0 from J, leaving 26 bases between them. The CDR3 coding sequence is TGTGCCAGTGGCATACAGAGTTCGGGACCGACGAGCTCCTACGAGCAGTACTTC. This gives the protein CASGIQSSGPTSSYEQYF.

V gene TRBV28 combines with J gene TRBJ1-6; 7 nucleotides match TRBD1. V gave up 2 bases and J gave up 9 bases; unmatched junction bases: 1. The V gene's germline CDR1 is MDHEN and CDR2 SYDVKM. This CDR3 is 13 amino acids long. The CDR3 coding sequence is TGTGCCAGCAGTTTAGGACAGGTTTCACCCCTCCACTTT. Its translation is CASSLGQVSPLHF.

This chain uses TRBV7-9 with TRBJ1-4; D is uncertain. The germline CDR1 and CDR2 sequences are SEHNR and FQNEAQ (reference sequence). V gave up 3 bases and J gave up 0 bases, with 5 bases separating them. The CDR3 is made up of 14 amino acids. The DNA for the CDR3 is TGTGCCAGCAGCTTCGATCCAACTAATGAAAAACTGTTTTTT. Its translation: CASSFDPTNEKLFF.

V and J are TRBV19 and TRBJ2-3, with no clear D. The CDR3 spans 14 residues. Germline CDR1 LNHDA, CDR2 SQIVND (reference sequence). The V end was cut by 3 bases, the J end by 0 bases, with 7 bases between. The CDR3 DNA reads TGTGCCAGTAGTATTACGGATAGCACAGATACGCAGTATTTT. Its protein product is CASSITDSTDTQYF. Full variable domain (missing parts from reference TRBV19 and TRBJ2-3): DGGITQSPKYLFRKEGQNVTLSCEQNLNHDAMYWYRQDPGQGLRLIYYSQIVNDFQKGDIAEGYSVSREKKESFPLTVTSAQKNPTAFYLCASSITDSTDTQYFGPGTRLTVL.

Here the CDR3 reads CASTPQGPLKEPQHF. Here the CDR3 DNA reads TGTGCCAGCACCCCACAGGGCCCCCTAAAAGAGCCCCAGCATTTT. The genes are TRBV28 and TRBJ1-5, with a tentative D call TRBD1 (6 bases). The CDR3 spans 15 residues. Germline lookup yields CDR1 MDHEN and CDR2 SYDVKM. V was cut by 7 bases and J by 8 bases, with 21 bases left in between.

This rearrangement joins TRBV9 to TRBJ1-2; no firm D call. The CDR3 consists of 14 residues. V was shortened by 0 bases and J by 0 bases, with 6 bases between the two germline ends. Germline CDR1 and CDR2: SGDLS and YYNGEE. DNA of the CDR3: TGTGCCAGCAGCGTAGAGCCCACTAACTATGGCTACACCTTC. Its translation: CASSVEPTNYGYTF.

This clone has just a few counts. This chain links TRBV7-6 with TRBJ1-1; D is possibly TRBD1 (5 bases). The CDR3 totals 13 residues. V was pared by 5 bases and J by 4 bases, with 11 bases between. Germline CDR1 reads SGHVS; CDR2 reads FNYEAQ. The chain's CDR3 is CASSHRSGTEAFF. The DNA of the CDR3 is TGTGCCAGCAGCCACAGGAGCGGCACTGAAGCTTTCTTT.

The chain combines TRBV5-5 with TRBJ1-2; D is unresolved. The germline CDR1 and CDR2 sequences are SGHKS and YYEKEE (reference sequence). This CDR3 has 14 residues. The V and J ends lost 0 bases and 2 bases respectively, with 8 bases between them. The CDR3 nucleotides are TGTGCCAGCAGCTTGGAAGCAATCAACTATGGCTACACCTTC. It is translated as CASSLEAINYGYTF.

The genes are TRBV5-5 and TRBJ2-7; TRBD2 agrees at 9 bases. After removal of 0 bases from V and 0 bases from J, the junction contained 7 bases not matched to a gene. Germline CDR1 and CDR2: SGHKS and YYEKEE (reference sequence). The length of the CDR3 is 17 residues. In nucleotides, the CDR3 is TGTGCCAGCAGCTTGGCCGCTGGGCGGGGGGGCTCCTACGAGCAGTACTTC. Translating gives CASSLAAGRGGSYEQYF.

The V and J genes are TRBV28 and TRBJ1-1, with 8 bases that match TRBD1. The CDR3 runs 13 residues. Germline lookup yields CDR1 MDHEN and CDR2 SYDVKM. With V trimmed by 5 bases and J by 11 bases, 10 bases remained unmatched. For the CDR3, the DNA is TGTGCCAGCAGTGGCAGGGGGCGGGTGGCTGCTTTCTTT. This translates into CASSGRGRVAAFF. The complete variable domain, with remaining parts taken from reference TRBV28 and TRBJ1-1, reads DVKVTQSSRYLVKRTGEKVFLECVQDMDHENMFWYRQDPGLGLRLIYFSYDVKMKEKGDIPEGYSVSREKKERFSLILESASTNQTSMYLCASSGRGRVAAFFGQGTRLTVV.

V usage is TRBV7-3 and J usage is TRBJ1-1; D remains unclear. V was pared by 5 bases and J by 6 bases, with 16 bases between. From germline, CDR1 is SGHTA and CDR2 FQGTGA. The CDR3 consists of 14 residues. The CDR3 DNA sequence: TGTGCCAGCAGCCCCACCGTTGCTCCCTCTGAAGCTTTCTTT. Protein product: CASSPTVAPSEAFF. Variable domain in full (rest from reference TRBV7-3 and TRBJ1-1): GAGVSQTPSNKVTEKGKYVELRCDPISGHTALYWYRQSLGQGPEFLIYFQGTGAADDSGLPNDRFFAVRPEGSVSTLKIQRTERGDSAVYLCASSPTVAPSEAFFGQGTRLTVV.

DNA of the CDR3: TGTGCCAGTAGTATTCGTCCTCCACAATTCGACTCCTACAATGAGCAGTTCTTC. It specifies CASSIRPPQFDSYNEQFF. V and J are TRBV19 and TRBJ2-1, with no clear D. Germline-derived CDR1 and CDR2 are LNHDA and SQIVND (reference sequence). The germline V and J ends were trimmed by 3 bases and 0 bases, with 18 bases remaining between them. The CDR3 contains 18 residues.

The genes are TRBV7-3 and TRBJ1-2; D gene uncertain. Trimming removed 2 bases at V and 2 bases at J, with 9 bases between. Germline V gives CDR1 SGHTA, CDR2 FQGTGA. The CDR3 extends over 14 amino acids. The CDR3 DNA sequence: TGTGCCAGCAGCTTACTACGGCCGAACTATGGCTACACCTTC. It specifies CASSLLRPNYGYTF.

The chain is built from TRBV25-1 and TRBJ2-7, with no clear D. Per the germline V gene, CDR1 is MGHDK and CDR2 is SYGVNS. CDR3 length equals 14 residues. V lost 4 bases, J lost 2 bases, and 12 bases lay in between. CDR3 sequence: CASSGDGGTYEQYF. CDR3 nucleotides: TGTGCCAGCAGTGGAGACGGCGGTACCTACGAGCAGTACTTC.

This rearrangement joins TRBV7-9 to TRBJ1-3; 10 nucleotides match TRBD1. The trim removed 4 bases at V and 2 bases at J, leaving 2 bases unmatched. There are 15 residues in the CDR3. CDR1 is SEHNR and CDR2 is FQNEAQ in the germline V gene (reference sequence). DNA for the CDR3: TGTGCCAGCAGCTGGGGGACAGGGGCTGGAAACACCATATATTTT. It encodes CASSWGTGAGNTIYF.

The chain joins TRBV5-1 to TRBJ2-5, with 9 bases aligning to TRBD2. Germline V lookup: CDR1 SGHRS, CDR2 YFSETQ. The CDR3 has 16 residues. Germline trimming cut 1 base from V and 1 base from J; bases unmatched to any gene: 5. For the CDR3, the DNA is TGCGCCAGCAGCTTGAGTCCACTAGCGGGCCAAGAGACCCAGTACTTC. Its protein is CASSLSPLAGQETQYF. Variable domain in full (rest from reference TRBV5-1 and TRBJ2-5): KAGVTQTPRYLIKTRGQQVTLSCSPISGHRSVSWYQQTPGQGLQFLFEYFSETQRNKGNFPGRFSGRQFSNSRSEMNVSTLELGDSALYLCASSLSPLAGQETQYFGPGTRLLVL.

This clone turned up a few times. The chain joins TRBV5-4 to TRBJ1-1; 7 bases line up with TRBD1. Germline V CDR1 and CDR2: SGHNT, YYREEE (reference sequence). CDR3 size: 15 residues. The junction had 5 bases not matched to a gene; V was cut back by 3 bases and J by 0 bases. The CDR3 DNA follows: TGTGCCAGCAGCTCGGTCGGGACAGTGAACACTGAAGCTTTCTTT. It specifies CASSSVGTVNTEAFF.